Shown below are 9 T cell receptor beta chains from a single sample sequenced in a study of T cell repertoires in cytomegalovirus infection. Their antigens are not known. TCRdb itself ran the reads through MiXCR, one entry per CDR3 protein. The sample shows fewer than 900,000 distinct CDR3 sequences, around 29% of them seen only once. The sample was cultured CD8+ T cells from PBMCs, taken from culture after CMV antigen stimulation. The receptors here all came from a human donor in good health (CMV status not recorded). Some clones in this sample may be carry-over from other donors' samples.

The V gene is TRBV19, the J gene TRBJ2-7; 7 positions agree with TRBD2. The germline CDR1 and CDR2 sequences are LNHDA and SQIVND (reference sequence). V was clipped by 6 bases and J by 2 bases; unmatched bases: 4. CDR3 length equals 13 residues. CDR3 coding DNA: TGTGCCAGTAGCTACCGGGAGGCCTACGAGCAGTACTTC. Its translation is CASSYREAYEQYF. Looking up the rest from reference TRBV19 and TRBJ2-7 gives the full variable domain: DGGITQSPKYLFRKEGQNVTLSCEQNLNHDAMYWYRQDPGQGLRLIYYSQIVNDFQKGDIAEGYSVSREKKESFPLTVTSAQKNPTAFYLCASSYREAYEQYFGPGTRLTVT.

In DNA form, the CDR3 reads TGTGCCAACCAAAAAGGAGTGGAGCCCCACTATGGCTACACCTTC. Its protein product is CANQKGVEPHYGYTF. The rearrangement uses TRBV19 and TRBJ1-2; D is unresolved. V gave up 10 bases and J gave up 3 bases, with 21 bases separating them. This CDR3 is built from 15 residues. Germline assignment: CDR1 LNHDA and CDR2 SQIVND (reference sequence).

The genes are TRBV4-1 and TRBJ1-1, with D uncertain. The germline CDR1 and CDR2 sequences are MGHRA and YSYEKL. This CDR3 contains 16 residues. Between the trimmed V and J ends, which lost 0 bases and 1 base, there was a span of 12 bases. The CDR3 sequence: CASSQEEEGSNTEAFF. CDR3 nucleotide sequence: TGCGCCAGCAGCCAAGAGGAGGAGGGATCGAACACTGAAGCTTTCTTT.

This clonotype was seen a few times. The chain links TRBV29-1 to TRBJ2-1, with a possible D match to TRBD1 (5 bases). The CDR3 spans 10 residues. The V end was cut by 5 bases, the J end by 7 bases, with 6 bases between. Germline CDR1 reads SQVTM; CDR2 reads ANQGSEA. The CDR3 sequence is CSVRQNEQFF. In nucleotides, the CDR3 is TGCAGCGTTCGACAGAATGAGCAGTTCTTC.

This clonotype was counted a few times. V and J are TRBV5-6 and TRBJ2-7; D not resolved. The CDR3 loop spans 15 amino acids. The V and J ends lost 4 bases and 3 bases respectively, with 17 bases between them. CDR1 is SGHDT, CDR2 YYEEEE, per germline. CDR3 residues: CASSPLLALSYEQYV. The DNA of the CDR3 is TGTGCCAGCAGCCCCCTCCTGGCGCTGAGCTACGAGCAGTACGTC.

A few counts support this clonotype. This sequence joins TRBV15 and TRBJ1-5, with D unresolved. The CDR3 has 14 residues. CDR1 is LNHNV and CDR2 is YYDKDF in the germline V gene (reference sequence). With 5 bases removed from V and 2 bases from J, the gap between germline ends came to 10 bases. Here the CDR3 reads CATSVGWGNQPQHF. CDR3 coding DNA: TGTGCCACCAGCGTTGGGTGGGGCAATCAGCCCCAGCATTTT.

V is TRBV11-3 and J is TRBJ2-2, with no clear D. Trimming cost V 5 bases and J 0 bases, with 16 bases left between them. The CDR3 loop spans 17 amino acids. Germline V gives CDR1 SGHNT, CDR2 YENEEA. The CDR3 region has the DNA TGTGCCAGCAGCCCCCCCGACACAGACGCGAACACCGGGGAGCTGTTTTTT. This encodes CASSPPDTDANTGELFF. Supplemented by reference TRBV11-3 and TRBJ2-2, the full variable domain reads EAGVVQSPRYKIIEKKQPVAFWCNPISGHNTLYWYLQNLGQGPELLIRYENEEAVDDSQLPKDRFSAERLKGVDSTLKIQPAELGDSAVYLCASSPPDTDANTGELFFGEGSRLTVL.

This chain joins TRBV20-1 and TRBJ1-2; possibly TRBD1 for D (5 bases). Germline-derived CDR1 and CDR2 are DFQATT and SNEGSKA (reference sequence). The V end lost 6 bases, the J end lost 1 base, and 15 bases lay between the germline ends. The CDR3 runs 14 residues. As DNA, the CDR3 is TGCAGTGCCCTGCCCAGGGACTTTAACTATGGCTACACCTTC. Encoded protein: CSALPRDFNYGYTF.

This clonotype has a handful of counts. The CDR3 sequence: CASSFQPDRGTEAFF. For the CDR3, the DNA is TGTGCCAGCAGTTTCCAGCCGGACAGGGGCACTGAAGCTTTCTTT. V gene TRBV12-3 or TRBV12-4 combines with J gene TRBJ1-1; 9 bases align to TRBD1. The CDR3 has 15 amino acids. Trimming removed 3 bases from V and 4 bases from J; junction bases left unmatched: 6.